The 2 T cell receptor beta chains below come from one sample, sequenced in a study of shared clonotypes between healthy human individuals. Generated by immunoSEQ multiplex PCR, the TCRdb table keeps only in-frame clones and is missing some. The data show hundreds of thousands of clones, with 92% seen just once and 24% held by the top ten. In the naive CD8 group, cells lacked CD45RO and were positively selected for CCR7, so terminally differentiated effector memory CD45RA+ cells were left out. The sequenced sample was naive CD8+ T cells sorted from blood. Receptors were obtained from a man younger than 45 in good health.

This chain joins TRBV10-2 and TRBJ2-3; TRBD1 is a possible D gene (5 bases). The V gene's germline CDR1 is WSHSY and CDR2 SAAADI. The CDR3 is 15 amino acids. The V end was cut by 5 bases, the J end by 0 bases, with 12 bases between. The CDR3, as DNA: TGCGCCAGCAGTCATGCCAGGGTGAGCACAGATACGCAGTATTTT. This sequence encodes CASSHARVSTDTQYF.

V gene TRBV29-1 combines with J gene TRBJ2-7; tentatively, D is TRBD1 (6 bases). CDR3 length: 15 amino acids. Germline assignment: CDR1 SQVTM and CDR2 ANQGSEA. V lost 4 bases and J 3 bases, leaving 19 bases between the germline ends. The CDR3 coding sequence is TGCAGCGTTGTGGGAGAAACAGGGCGCCACTACGAGCAGTACTTC. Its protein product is CSVVGETGRHYEQYF.